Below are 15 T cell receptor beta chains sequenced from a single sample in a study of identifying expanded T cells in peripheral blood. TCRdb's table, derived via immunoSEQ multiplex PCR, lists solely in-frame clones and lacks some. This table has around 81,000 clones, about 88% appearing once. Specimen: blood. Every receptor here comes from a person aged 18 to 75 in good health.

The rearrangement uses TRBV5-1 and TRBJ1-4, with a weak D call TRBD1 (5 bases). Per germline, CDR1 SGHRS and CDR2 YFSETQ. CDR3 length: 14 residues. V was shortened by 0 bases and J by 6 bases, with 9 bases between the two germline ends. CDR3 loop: CASSLDPRDEKLFF. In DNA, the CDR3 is TGCGCCAGCAGCTTGGACCCCAGGGATGAAAAACTGTTTTTT.

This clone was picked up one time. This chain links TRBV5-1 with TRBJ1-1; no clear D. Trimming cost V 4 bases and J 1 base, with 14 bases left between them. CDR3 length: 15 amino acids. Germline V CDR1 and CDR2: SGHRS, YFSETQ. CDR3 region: CASSLVVSGNTEAFF. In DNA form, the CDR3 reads TGCGCCAGCAGCCTAGTGGTCTCGGGGAACACTGAAGCTTTCTTT.

This CDR3 is CASSPWAGRAEQFF. In nucleotides, the CDR3 is TGCGCCAGCAGCCCTTGGGCAGGGAGGGCCGAGCAGTTCTTC. The chain links TRBV23-1 to TRBJ2-1; the match to TRBD2 covers 7 bases. TRBV23-1 is an open reading frame, and its role is uncertain. This CDR3 region has 14 residues. V was pared by 6 bases and J by 10 bases, with 12 bases of the junction left unmatched.

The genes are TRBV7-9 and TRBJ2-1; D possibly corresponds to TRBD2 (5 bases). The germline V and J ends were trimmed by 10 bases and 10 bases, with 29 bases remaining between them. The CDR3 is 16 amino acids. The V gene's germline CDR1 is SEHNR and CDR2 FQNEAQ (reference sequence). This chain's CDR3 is CAIPRTGILTMREQFF. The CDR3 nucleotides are TGTGCCATCCCAAGGACGGGAATTCTTACAATGAGAGAGCAGTTCTTC.

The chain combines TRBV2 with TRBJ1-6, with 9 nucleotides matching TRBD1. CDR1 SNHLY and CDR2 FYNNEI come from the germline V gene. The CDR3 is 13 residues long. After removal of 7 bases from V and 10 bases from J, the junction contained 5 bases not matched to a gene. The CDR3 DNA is TGTGCCAGCATCGGACAGGGGAAGTCACCCCTCCACTTT. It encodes CASIGQGKSPLHF. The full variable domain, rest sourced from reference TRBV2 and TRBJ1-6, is EPEVTQTPSHQVTQMGQEVILRCVPISNHLYFYWYRQILGQKVEFLVSFYNNEISEKSEIFDDQFSVERPDGSNFTLKIRSTKLEDSAMYFCASIGQGKSPLHFGNGTRLTVT.

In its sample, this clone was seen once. The CDR3 loop is CASRTVKYGTEAFF. The DNA for the CDR3 is TGTGCCAGCAGGACAGTTAAATATGGCACTGAAGCTTTCTTT. The V call is TRBV7-9, the J call TRBJ1-1, with D perhaps matching TRBD1 (5 bases). Germline CDR1 and CDR2: SEHNR and FQNEAQ (reference sequence). Trimming cost V 6 bases and J 4 bases, with 15 bases left between them. CDR3 length equals 14 residues.

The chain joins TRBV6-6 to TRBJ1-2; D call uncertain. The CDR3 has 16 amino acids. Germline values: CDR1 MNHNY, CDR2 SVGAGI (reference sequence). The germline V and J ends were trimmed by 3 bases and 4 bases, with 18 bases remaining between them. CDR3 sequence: CASSYFQASGSYGYTF. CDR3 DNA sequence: TGTGCCAGCAGTTATTTCCAGGCTTCCGGCTCCTATGGCTACACCTTC.

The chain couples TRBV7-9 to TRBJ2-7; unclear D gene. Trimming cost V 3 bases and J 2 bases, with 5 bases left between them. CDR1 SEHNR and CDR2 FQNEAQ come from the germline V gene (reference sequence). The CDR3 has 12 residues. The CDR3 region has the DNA TGTGCCAGCAGCTTCCACACCTACGAGCAGTACTTC. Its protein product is CASSFHTYEQYF.

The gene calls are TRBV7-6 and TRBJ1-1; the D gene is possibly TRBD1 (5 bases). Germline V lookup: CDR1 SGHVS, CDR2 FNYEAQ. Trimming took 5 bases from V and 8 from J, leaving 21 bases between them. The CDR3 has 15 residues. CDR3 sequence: CASSAQGATREEAFF. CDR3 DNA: TGTGCCAGCAGCGCACAAGGGGCCACCCGGGAGGAAGCTTTCTTT.

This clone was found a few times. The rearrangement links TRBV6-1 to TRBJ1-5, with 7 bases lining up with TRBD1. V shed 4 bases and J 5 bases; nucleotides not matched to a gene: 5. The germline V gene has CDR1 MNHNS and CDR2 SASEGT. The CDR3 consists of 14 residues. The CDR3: CASSVTGRDQPQHF. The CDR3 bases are TGTGCCAGCAGTGTGACAGGGAGGGATCAGCCCCAGCATTTT.

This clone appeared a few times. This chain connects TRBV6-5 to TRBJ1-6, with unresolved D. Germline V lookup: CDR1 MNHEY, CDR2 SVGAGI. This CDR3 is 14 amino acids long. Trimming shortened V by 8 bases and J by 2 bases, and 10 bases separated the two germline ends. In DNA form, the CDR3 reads TGTGCCAGCGCCGGGGAAACCTATAATTCACCCCTCCACTTT. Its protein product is CASAGETYNSPLHF.

CDR3 in DNA: TGTGCCAGCAACAGGGGGGACTACGAGCAGTACTTC. Protein product: CASNRGDYEQYF. The V and J genes are TRBV25-1 and TRBJ2-7, with TRBD1 identical over 8 bases. This CDR3 is built from 12 residues. Trimming at V came to 7 bases and at J to 3 bases, leaving 2 bases not matched to a gene. The germline V gene has CDR1 MGHDK and CDR2 SYGVNS.

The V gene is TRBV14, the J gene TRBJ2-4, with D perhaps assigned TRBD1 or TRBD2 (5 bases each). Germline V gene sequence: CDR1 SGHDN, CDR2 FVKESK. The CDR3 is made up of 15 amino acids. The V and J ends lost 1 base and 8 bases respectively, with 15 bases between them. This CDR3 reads CASSQGTVLGDIQYF. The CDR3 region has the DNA TGTGCCAGCAGCCAAGGAACGGTTCTGGGGGACATTCAGTACTTC.

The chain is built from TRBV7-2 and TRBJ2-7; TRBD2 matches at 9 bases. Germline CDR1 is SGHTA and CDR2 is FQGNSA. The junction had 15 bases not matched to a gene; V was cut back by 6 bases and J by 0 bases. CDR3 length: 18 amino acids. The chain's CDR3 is CASSLVGGGAYFSYEQYF. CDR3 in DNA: TGTGCCAGCAGTCTTGTCGGCGGGGGGGCTTACTTCTCCTACGAGCAGTACTTC. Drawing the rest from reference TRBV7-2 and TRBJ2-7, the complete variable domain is GAGVSQSPSNKVTEKGKDVELRCDPISGHTALYWYRQSLGQGLEFLIYFQGNSAPDKSGLPSDRFSAERTGGSVSTLTIQRTQQEDSAVYLCASSLVGGGAYFSYEQYFGPGTRLTVT.

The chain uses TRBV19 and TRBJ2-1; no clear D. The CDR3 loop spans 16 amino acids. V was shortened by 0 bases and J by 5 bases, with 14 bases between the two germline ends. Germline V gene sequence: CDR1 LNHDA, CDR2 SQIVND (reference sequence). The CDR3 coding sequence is TGTGCCAGTAGTATAGATCACTACCCGCCCCACAATGAGCAGTTCTTC. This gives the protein CASSIDHYPPHNEQFF.